This T cell receptor beta chain is drawn from a study of T cell changes during pregnancy in multiple sclerosis. V lost 2 bases and J 2 bases, leaving 2 bases between the germline ends. Germline lookup yields CDR1 MDHEN and CDR2 SYDVKM. The CDR3 length is 12 residues. Here immunoSEQ multiplex PCR was the method, and the copy in TCRdb shows in-frame clones only, minus some. The sample lists about 96,000 clones; approximately 92% were seen once. This receptor was obtained from a female donor with multiple sclerosis, enrolled in a pregnancy study. This sample comprised peripheral blood, obtained in the first trimester of pregnancy. The rearrangement links TRBV28 to TRBJ2-3; D is unclear. CDR3 sequence (DNA): TGTGCCAGCAGTTTACTCACAGATACGCAGTATTTT. Translated: CASSLLTDTQYF.